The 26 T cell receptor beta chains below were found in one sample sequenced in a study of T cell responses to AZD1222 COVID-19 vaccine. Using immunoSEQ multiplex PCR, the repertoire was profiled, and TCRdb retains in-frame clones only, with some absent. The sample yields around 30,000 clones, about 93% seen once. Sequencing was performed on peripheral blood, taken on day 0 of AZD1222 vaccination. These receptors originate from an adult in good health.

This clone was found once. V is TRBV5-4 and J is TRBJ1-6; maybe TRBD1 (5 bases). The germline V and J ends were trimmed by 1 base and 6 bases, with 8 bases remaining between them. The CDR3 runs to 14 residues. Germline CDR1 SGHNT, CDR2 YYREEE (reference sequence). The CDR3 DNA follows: TGTGCCAGCAGCTTGTGGGGCAGTAATTCACCCCTCCACTTT. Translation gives CASSLWGSNSPLHF.

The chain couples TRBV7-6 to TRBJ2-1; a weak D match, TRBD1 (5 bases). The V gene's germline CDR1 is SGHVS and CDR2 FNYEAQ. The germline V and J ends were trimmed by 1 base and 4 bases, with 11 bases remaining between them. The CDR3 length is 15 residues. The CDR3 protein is CASSLDTGIYNEQFF. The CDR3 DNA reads TGTGCCAGCAGCTTAGATACAGGTATTTACAATGAGCAGTTCTTC.

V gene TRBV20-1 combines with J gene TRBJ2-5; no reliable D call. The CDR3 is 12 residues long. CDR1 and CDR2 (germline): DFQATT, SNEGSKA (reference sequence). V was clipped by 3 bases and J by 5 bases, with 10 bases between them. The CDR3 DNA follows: TGCAGTGCTAGTTTGCGATACGAGACCCAGTACTTC. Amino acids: CSASLRYETQYF.

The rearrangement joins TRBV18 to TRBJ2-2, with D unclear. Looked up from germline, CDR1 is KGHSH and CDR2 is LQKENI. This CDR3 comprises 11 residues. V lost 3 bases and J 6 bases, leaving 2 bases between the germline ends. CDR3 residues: CASSPAGELFF. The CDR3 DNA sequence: TGTGCCAGCTCACCTGCCGGGGAGCTGTTTTTT.

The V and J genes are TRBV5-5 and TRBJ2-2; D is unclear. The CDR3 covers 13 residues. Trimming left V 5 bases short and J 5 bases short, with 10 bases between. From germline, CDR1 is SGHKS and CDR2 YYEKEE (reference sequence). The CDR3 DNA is TGTGCCAGCAGATCCCTAGGAACCGGGGAGCTGTTTTTT. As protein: CASRSLGTGELFF.

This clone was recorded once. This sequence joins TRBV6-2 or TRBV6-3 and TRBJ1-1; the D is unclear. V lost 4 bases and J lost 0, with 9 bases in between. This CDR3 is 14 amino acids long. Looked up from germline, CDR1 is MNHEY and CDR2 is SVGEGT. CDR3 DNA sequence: TGTGCCAGCAGTTCCCCGAGAGTGAACACTGAAGCTTTCTTT. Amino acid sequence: CASSSPRVNTEAFF.

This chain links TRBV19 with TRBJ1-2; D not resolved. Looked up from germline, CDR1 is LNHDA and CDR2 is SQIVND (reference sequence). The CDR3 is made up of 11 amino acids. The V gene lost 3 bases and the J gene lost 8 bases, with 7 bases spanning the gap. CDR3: CASSMMRGYTF. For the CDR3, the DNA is TGTGCCAGTAGTATGATGAGAGGCTACACCTTC.

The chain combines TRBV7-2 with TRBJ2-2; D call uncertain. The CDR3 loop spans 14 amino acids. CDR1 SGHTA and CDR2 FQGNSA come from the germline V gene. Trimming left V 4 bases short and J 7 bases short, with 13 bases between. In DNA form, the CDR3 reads TGTGCCAGCAGCTATGGGCTTTTGGGCGGGGAGCTGTTTTTT. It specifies CASSYGLLGGELFF. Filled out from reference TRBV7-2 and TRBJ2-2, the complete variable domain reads GAGVSQSPSNKVTEKGKDVELRCDPISGHTALYWYRQSLGQGLEFLIYFQGNSAPDKSGLPSDRFSAERTGGSVSTLTIQRTQQEDSAVYLCASSYGLLGGELFFGEGSRLTVL.

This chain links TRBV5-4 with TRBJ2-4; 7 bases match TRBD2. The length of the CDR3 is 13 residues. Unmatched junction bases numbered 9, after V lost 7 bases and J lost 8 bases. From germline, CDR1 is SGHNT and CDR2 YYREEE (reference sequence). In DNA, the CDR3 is TGTGCCAGCCACGGGGGAGGGGAATACATTCAGTACTTC. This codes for CASHGGGEYIQYF. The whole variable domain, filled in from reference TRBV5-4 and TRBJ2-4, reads ETGVTQSPTHLIKTRGQQVTLRCSSQSGHNTVSWYQQALGQGPQFIFQYYREEENGRGNFPPRFSGLQFPNYSSELNVNALELDDSALYLCASHGGGEYIQYFGAGTRLSVL.

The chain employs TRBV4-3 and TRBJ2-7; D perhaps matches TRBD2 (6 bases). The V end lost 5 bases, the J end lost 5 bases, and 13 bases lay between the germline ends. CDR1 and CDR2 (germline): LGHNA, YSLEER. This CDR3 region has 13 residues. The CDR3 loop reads CASSYLGGDEQYF. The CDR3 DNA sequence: TGCGCCAGCAGCTACCTCGGGGGAGACGAGCAGTACTTC.

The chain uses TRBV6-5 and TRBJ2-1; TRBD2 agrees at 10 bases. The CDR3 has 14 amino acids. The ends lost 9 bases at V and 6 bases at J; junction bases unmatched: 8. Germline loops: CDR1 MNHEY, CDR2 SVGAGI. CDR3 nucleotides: TGTGCCAGTTCGGGAGCGGGGGGGCGCAATGAGCAGTTCTTC. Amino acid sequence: CASSGAGGRNEQFF.

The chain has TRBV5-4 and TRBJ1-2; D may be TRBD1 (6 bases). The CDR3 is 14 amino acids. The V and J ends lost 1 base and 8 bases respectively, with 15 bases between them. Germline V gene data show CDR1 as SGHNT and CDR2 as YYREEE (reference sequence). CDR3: CASSLQGPLGGYTF. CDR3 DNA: TGTGCCAGCAGCTTGCAGGGGCCCCTGGGGGGCTACACCTTC.

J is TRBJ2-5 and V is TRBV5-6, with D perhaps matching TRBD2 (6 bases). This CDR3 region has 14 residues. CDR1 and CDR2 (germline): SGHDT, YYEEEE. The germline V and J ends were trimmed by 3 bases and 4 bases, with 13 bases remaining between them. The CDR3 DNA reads TGTGCCAGCAGCTGGGGGGACTCCCTAGAGACCCAGTACTTC. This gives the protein CASSWGDSLETQYF. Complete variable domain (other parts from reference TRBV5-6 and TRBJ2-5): DAGVTQSPTHLIKTRGQQVTLRCSPKSGHDTVSWYQQALGQGPQFIFQYYEEEERQRGNFPDRFSGHQFPNYSSELNVNALLLGDSALYLCASSWGDSLETQYFGPGTRLLVL.

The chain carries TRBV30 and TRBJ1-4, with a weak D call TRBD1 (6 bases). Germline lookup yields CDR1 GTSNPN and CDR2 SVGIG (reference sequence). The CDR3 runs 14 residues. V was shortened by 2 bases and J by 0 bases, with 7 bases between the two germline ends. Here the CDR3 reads CAWSRTATNEKLFF. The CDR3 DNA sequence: TGTGCCTGGAGTCGGACAGCAACTAATGAAAAACTGTTTTTT.

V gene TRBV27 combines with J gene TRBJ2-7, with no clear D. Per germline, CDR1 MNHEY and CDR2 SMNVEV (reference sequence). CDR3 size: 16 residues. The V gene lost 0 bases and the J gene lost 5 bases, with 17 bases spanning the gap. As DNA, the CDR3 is TGTGCCAGCAGTTTATCGATCCGGCCGACCTTCCACGAGCAGTACTTC. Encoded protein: CASSLSIRPTFHEQYF.

The CDR3 loop reads CASRSGQVYGYTF. The DNA for the CDR3 is TGTGCCAGCAGATCCGGACAAGTCTATGGCTACACCTTC. V and J are TRBV6-5 and TRBJ1-2; maybe TRBD1 (5 bases). This CDR3 has 13 residues. CDR1 is MNHEY and CDR2 is SVGAGI in the germline V gene. The ends were cut back, 6 bases at V and 4 bases at J, with 12 bases in the middle.

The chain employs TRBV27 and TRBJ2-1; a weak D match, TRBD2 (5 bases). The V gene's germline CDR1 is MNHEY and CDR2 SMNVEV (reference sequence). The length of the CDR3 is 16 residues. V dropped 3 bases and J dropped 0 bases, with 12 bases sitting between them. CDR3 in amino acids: CASSFGLPGSYNEQFF. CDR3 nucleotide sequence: TGTGCCAGCAGTTTCGGACTGCCCGGCTCCTACAATGAGCAGTTCTTC.

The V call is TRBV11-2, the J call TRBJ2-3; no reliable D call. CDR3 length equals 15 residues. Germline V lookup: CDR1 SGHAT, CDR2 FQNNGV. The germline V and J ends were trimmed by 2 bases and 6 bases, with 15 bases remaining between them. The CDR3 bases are TGTGCCAGCAGCTTACCCCGGGCTTTGAAGGATACGCAGTATTTT. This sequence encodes CASSLPRALKDTQYF.

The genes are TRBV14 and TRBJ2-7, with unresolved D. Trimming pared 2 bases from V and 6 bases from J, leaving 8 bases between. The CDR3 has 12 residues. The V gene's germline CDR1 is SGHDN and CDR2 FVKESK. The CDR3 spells CASSQSGREQYF. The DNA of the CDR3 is TGTGCCAGCAGCCAAAGTGGCCGCGAGCAGTACTTC.

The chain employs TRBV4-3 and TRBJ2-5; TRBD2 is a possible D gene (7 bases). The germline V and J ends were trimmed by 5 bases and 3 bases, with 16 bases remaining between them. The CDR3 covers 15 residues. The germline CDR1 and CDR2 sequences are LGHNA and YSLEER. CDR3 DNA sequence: TGCGCCAGCAGCGAGGGGAGGGCAGGGGAAGAGACCCAGTACTTC. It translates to CASSEGRAGEETQYF.

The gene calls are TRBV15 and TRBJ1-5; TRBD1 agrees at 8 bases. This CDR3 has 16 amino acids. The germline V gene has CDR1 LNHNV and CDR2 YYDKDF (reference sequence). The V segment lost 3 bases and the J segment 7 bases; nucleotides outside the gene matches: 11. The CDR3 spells CATSRYTGGHGQPQHF. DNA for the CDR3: TGTGCCACCAGCAGGTATACAGGGGGTCATGGGCAGCCCCAGCATTTT. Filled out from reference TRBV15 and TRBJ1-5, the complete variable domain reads DAMVIQNPRYQVTQFGKPVTLSCSQTLNHNVMYWYQQKSSQAPKLLFHYYDKDFNNEADTPDNFQSRRPNTSFCFLDIRSPGLGDTAMYLCATSRYTGGHGQPQHFGDGTRLSIL.

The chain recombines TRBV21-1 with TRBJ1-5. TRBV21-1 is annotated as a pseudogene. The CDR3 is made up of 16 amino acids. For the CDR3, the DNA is TGTGCCAGCAGCAAAGTCGACCGGGGGGGCAATCAGCCCCAGCATTTT. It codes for CASSKVDRGGNQPQHF.

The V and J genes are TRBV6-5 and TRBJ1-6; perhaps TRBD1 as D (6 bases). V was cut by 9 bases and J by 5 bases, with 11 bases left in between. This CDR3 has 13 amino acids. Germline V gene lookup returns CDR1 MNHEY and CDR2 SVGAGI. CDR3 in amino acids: CASRQVNNSPLHF. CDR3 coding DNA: TGTGCCAGTCGACAGGTCAATAATTCACCCCTCCACTTT.

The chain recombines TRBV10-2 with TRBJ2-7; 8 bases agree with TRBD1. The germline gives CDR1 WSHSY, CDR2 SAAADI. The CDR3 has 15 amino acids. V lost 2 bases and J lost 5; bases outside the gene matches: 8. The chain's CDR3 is CASSEPRTGRHEQYF. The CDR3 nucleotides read TGCGCCAGCAGTGAGCCCCGGACAGGGCGCCACGAGCAGTACTTC.

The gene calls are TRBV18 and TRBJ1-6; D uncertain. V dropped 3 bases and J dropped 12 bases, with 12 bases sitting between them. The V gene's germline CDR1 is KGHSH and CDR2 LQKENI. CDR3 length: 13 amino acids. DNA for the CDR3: TGTGCCAGCTCACCGATGACTCGCGGACCCCTCCACTTT. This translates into CASSPMTRGPLHF.

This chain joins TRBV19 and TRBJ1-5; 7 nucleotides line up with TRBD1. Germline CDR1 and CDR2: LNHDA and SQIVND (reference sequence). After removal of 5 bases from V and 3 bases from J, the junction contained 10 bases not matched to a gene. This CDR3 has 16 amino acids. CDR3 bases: TGTGCCAGTAGTGGGCTTCGGACAGGATACAATCAGCCCCAGCATTTT. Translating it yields CASSGLRTGYNQPQHF.